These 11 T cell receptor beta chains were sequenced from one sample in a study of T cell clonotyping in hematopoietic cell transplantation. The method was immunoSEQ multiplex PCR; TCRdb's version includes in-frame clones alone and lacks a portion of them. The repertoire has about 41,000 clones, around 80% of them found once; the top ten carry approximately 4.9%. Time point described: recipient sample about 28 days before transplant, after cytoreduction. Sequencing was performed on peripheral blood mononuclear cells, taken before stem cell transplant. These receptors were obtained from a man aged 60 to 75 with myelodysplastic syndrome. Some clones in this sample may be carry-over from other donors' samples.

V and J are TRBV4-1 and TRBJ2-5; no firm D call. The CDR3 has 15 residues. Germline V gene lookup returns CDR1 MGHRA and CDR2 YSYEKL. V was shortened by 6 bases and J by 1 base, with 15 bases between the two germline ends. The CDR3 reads CASRGGAYPQETQYF. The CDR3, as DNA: TGCGCCAGCAGAGGCGGTGCTTACCCCCAAGAGACCCAGTACTTC.

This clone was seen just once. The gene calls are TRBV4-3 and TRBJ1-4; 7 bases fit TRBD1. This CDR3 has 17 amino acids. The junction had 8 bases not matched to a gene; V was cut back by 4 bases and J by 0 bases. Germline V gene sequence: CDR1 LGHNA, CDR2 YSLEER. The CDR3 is CASSPIRDSATNEKLFF. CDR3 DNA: TGCGCCAGCAGCCCCATCCGGGACAGCGCAACTAATGAAAAACTGTTTTTT.

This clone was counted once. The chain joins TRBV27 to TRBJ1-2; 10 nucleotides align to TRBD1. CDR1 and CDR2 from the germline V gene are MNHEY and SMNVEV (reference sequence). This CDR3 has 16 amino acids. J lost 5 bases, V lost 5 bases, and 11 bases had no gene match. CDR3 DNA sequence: TGTGCCAGCAGTCCCAGACAGGGGGCAATTCCTTATGGCTACACCTTC. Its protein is CASSPRQGAIPYGYTF.

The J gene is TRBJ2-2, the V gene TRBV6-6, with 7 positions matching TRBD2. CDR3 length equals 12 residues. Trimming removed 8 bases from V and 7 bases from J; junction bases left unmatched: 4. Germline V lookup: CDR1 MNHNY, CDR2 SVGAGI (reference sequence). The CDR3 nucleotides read TGTGCCAGCTACGGGGGGAGCGGGGAGCTGTTTTTT. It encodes CASYGGSGELFF.

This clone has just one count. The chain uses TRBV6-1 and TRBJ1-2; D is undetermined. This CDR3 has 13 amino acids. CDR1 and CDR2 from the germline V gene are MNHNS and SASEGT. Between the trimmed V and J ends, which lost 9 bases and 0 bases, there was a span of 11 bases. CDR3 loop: CASVMGSNYGYTF. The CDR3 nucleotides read TGTGCCAGTGTGATGGGATCTAACTATGGCTACACCTTC.

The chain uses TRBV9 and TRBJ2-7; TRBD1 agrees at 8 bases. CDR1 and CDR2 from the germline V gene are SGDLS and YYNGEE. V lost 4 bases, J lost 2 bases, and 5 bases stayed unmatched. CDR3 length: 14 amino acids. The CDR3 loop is CASSKTGATYEQYF. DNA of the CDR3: TGTGCCAGCAGCAAGACAGGGGCTACCTACGAGCAGTACTTC.

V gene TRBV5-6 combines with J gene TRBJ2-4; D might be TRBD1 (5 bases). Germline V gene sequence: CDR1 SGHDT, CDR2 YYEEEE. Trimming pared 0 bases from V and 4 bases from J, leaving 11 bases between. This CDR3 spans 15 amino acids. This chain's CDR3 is CASSLGGREKNIQYF. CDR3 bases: TGTGCCAGCAGCTTGGGGGGCAGGGAAAAAAACATTCAGTACTTC. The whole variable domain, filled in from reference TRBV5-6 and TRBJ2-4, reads DAGVTQSPTHLIKTRGQQVTLRCSPKSGHDTVSWYQQALGQGPQFIFQYYEEEERQRGNFPDRFSGHQFPNYSSELNVNALLLGDSALYLCASSLGGREKNIQYFGAGTRLSVL.

The CDR3 sequence: CASSLSGQAGNTEAFF. Here the CDR3 DNA reads TGTGCCAGCAGCTTATCGGGACAGGCTGGGAACACTGAAGCTTTCTTT. The chain is built from TRBV7-3 and TRBJ1-1, with 8 bases lining up with TRBD1. CDR3 length: 16 amino acids. The V segment lost 2 bases and the J segment 1 base; nucleotides outside the gene matches: 6. Germline assignment: CDR1 SGHTA and CDR2 FQGTGA. Using reference TRBV7-3 and TRBJ1-1 for the parts outside the CDR3, the full variable domain is GAGVSQTPSNKVTEKGKYVELRCDPISGHTALYWYRQSLGQGPEFLIYFQGTGAADDSGLPNDRFFAVRPEGSVSTLKIQRTERGDSAVYLCASSLSGQAGNTEAFFGQGTRLTVV.

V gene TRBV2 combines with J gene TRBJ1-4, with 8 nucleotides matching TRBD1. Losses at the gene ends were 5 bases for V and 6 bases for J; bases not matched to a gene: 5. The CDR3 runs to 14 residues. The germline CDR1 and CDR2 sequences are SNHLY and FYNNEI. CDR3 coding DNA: TGTGCCAGCAGTATCGACAGGGGATATGAAAAACTGTTTTTT. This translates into CASSIDRGYEKLFF.

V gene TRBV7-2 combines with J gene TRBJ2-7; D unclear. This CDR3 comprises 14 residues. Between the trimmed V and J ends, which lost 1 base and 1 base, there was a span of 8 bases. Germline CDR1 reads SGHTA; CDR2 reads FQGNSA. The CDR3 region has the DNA TGTGCCAGCAGCTTAGTCCGTACATCCTACGAGCAGTACTTC. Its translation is CASSLVRTSYEQYF.

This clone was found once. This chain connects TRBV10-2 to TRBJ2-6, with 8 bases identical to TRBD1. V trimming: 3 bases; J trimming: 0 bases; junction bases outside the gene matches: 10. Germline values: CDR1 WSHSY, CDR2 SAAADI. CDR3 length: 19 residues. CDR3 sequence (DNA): TGCGCCAGCAGTGACTACCGGCAGGGGGCTCACTCTGGGGCCAACGTCCTGACTTTC. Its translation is CASSDYRQGAHSGANVLTF.